This T cell receptor beta chain originates from a study of cytomegalovirus exposure and HLA in healthy donors (dated by TCRdb to 2016 to 2017). Regarding the research as a whole: An earlier analysis of approximately 640 of the donors reported 250 to 300 Gb of sequence data and some 120 million unique TCR beta sequences from roughly 200 million T cells. An early release covering roughly 600 HLA-typed donors comprised approximately 300 gigabases of sequencing data and around 85 million unique TCR sequences. The genetic ancestry cluster associated with self-reported Caucasian donors included roughly four fifths of the 398 genotyped donors. The study aimed to test whether cataloging public T cell receptors could reveal signatures of past pathogen exposure. The T cell repertoires of 550 to 850 subjects were profiled by immunosequencing and related to cytomegalovirus serostatus. A separate validation cohort of about 110 different subjects was used in addition to the 666-subject first cohort. To predict cytomegalovirus infection status, the study brought together high-throughput TCR immunosequencing, statistical association of individual TCRs with disease status, and machine learning. A later analysis re-analyzed previously published TCR beta repertoires from 650 to 800 donors and added high-resolution HLA genotyping to study TCR occurrence patterns. In the later analysis, no new phenotypic data were used to find candidate immune exposures; instead, reliance was placed on TCR beta sequences and their occurrence across donors. To decide whether each TCR beta V gene segment behaved as functional or pseudogenic, an earlier analysis of some 600 of the donors relied on high-throughput TCR beta sequencing. Donor age, sex, ethnicity and CMV serostatus were collected together with the repertoire data. A later genetic analysis used genome-wide SNP genotypes for about 65% of the 666 donors, treating that subset as a discovery cohort. Every discovery cohort repertoire had been produced on one sequencing platform. HLA typing covered class I and class II loci at four-digit resolution. The number of donors typed differed by locus, with roughly 620-640 for A, B, C, DRB1 and DQB1, roughly 520 for DQA1, over 600 for DPA1, and approximately 470 for DPB1. Because of strong linkage in the cohort, roughly 5 DR-DQ haplotypes were treated as single units for association and clustering. Among some 400 genotyped donors of the cohort, an average of roughly 230,000 unique TCR beta nucleotide sequences was sequenced per donor, of which approximately 19% were non-productive.

The investigation overall reported the following: In a later analysis, several top co-occurrence clusters were reported to appear linked to parvovirus B19, influenza, CMV and Epstein-Barr virus. Only TCR beta chains were sequenced in this cohort, and the absence of alpha or paired-chain data limited detectable features. Linkage disequilibrium might explain the correlated functional status among segregating V segments, but an unknown experimental factor could not be ruled out. Some IMGT-functional V segments, including TRBV6-2 and TRBV6-3, could not be told apart with the 87-base-pair reads, so those segments were excluded. The classifier was reported to diagnose cytomegalovirus status with high specificity and sensitivity in both the original and validation cohorts. The study gave a list of about 150 TCR beta chains associated with cytomegalovirus. Because HLA typing was unavailable for some donors at each locus, only the typed subset was used in association tests. In a later analysis, over 15,000 TCR beta sequences were associated with specific HLA alleles at a false discovery rate of 0.05. In a later genetic analysis, fewer N-insertions in productive TCRs were reported among donors in an Asian-associated ancestry cluster than the roughly 670-donor mean. When HLA alleles, especially DR and DQ, strongly co-occurred, TCR associations were difficult to assign to individual alleles. Because counts were too low, about 17 rarely observed V segments, including chromosome 9 orphons, were excluded from the earlier analysis of 500 to 700 of the donors. Most TCR sequences were seen in very few donors, while some public TCRs were found in many individuals. An earlier analysis of some 590 of the donors showed that most TCR beta V segments appeared in productive rearrangements either about 87% or about 30% of the time, which broadly matched IMGT annotations. According to a later analysis, most CMV-associated TCR beta chains appeared to be HLA-restricted, and the HLA associations seemed to be driven largely by CMV exposure. A later analysis found that TCR association rates varied across HLA loci, with DRB1 alleles showing the most associated TCRs and HLA-C alleles the fewest. In a later genetic analysis, a missense DCLRE1C variant was associated with V-gene and J-gene trimming of TCR beta chains, and the association was replicated in an independent cohort. In vitro tests confirmed that a few of the cytomegalovirus-associated TCR beta chains recognize cytomegalovirus antigens. A further reported finding was that TCR beta sequences accurately predicted the HLA-A and HLA-B alleles for most subjects in the first cohort. A cluster of highly shared sequence variants was judged likely to represent a technical artifact of the sequencing pipeline. The presence/absence analyses assumed that sequencing depth was roughly uniform across donors, and that assumption may not be true. Immune exposure information for the cohort was limited to CMV serostatus. In a later analysis, HLA-associated TCR beta chains showed more clonal expansion and lower generation probabilities than non-associated chains that were equally common. According to the authors, the approach could potentially be generalized to other disease states and immunological phenotypes.

Comments on this clone: Its antigen remains unidentified. Within one base of it there is no much larger clone, and no base qualities were kept.

As encoded in the germline V gene, CDR1 is MGHRA while CDR2 is YSYEKL. V is pared back by 1 base and J by 2 bases, with 22 bases lying between the germline termini. The CDR3, cysteine through phenylalanine, is 19 amino acids long. Kept here is only the CDR3 DNA, which spans 57 bases and is read in frame from base 1. The library was built by means of the immunoSEQ multiplex PCR assay. For the multiplex PCR, a mixture combining 60 forward primers for TCR Vbeta segments and 13 reverse primers for TCR Jbeta segments was used. Amplification of the CDR3 region of rearranged TCR beta genes was performed with a multiplex PCR assay on genomic DNA. The Illumina HiSeq System was used to sequence the amplified TCR beta libraries as 87-base-pair reads. As for how the authors treated the data: A later analysis counted about 76 million unique TCR beta chains across the approximately 700 repertoires, and 10 million to 11 million of these chains were shared by at least two donors. Raw reads were error-corrected and collapsed into unique sequences by a nearest-neighbor algorithm in which closely related sequences were merged to remove PCR and sequencing errors. Alignment of CDR3 sequences to IMGT reference sequences was used to assign V, D and J gene segments. Each retained sequence needed at least a six-nucleotide match to both a V gene segment and a J gene segment. A rearrangement was called productive if the CDR3 had no stop codons and remained in frame with V and J, and every other rearrangement was called non-productive. CDR3 was defined by IMGT convention, running from the second conserved V-encoded cysteine to the conserved J-encoded phenylalanine. Sequences without an unambiguous match to a single V gene segment were excluded from the earlier analysis of 450 to 750 of the donors. An earlier analysis of several hundred of the donors called V segments functional above 56.7% productive rearrangements and segregating when the between-donor standard deviation exceeded 5%. A statistical classification framework was built to diagnose cytomegalovirus status from the catalog of TCR beta chain sequences. A later analysis assigned V and J genes by comparing TCR nucleotide sequences with IMGT/GENE-DB human TR gene sequences. In a later analysis, CDR3 sequences and most-parsimonious VDJ recombination scenarios were assigned using the TCRdist pipeline. In a later analysis, every TCR beta chain was defined by the combination of its CDR3 amino acid sequence and its V-gene family, and reads without a unique V-gene family were dropped. In a later analysis, several hundred highly shared, low-generation-probability nucleotide sequences were removed to address suspected cross-contamination and a sequencing artifact. For each public chain, a later analysis derived a clonal expansion index from normalized ranks of inferred template counts within each repertoire. In a later analysis, generation probabilities were computed using a VDJ recombination model fitted to out-of-frame rearrangements, and the results were checked against IGoR. A later analysis scored TCR-TCR, TCR-HLA and TCR-CMV co-occurrence with hypergeometric tests, applying a repertoire-size bias correction to TCR pairs. False discovery rates were estimated in a later analysis by permuting HLA or CMV assignments 20 times. In a later analysis, co-occurring TCRs were grouped using DBSCAN, and TCRdist sequence similarity was added for clustering within HLA-allele-positive subsets. Repertoires with fewer than 30,000 or more than 120,000 public chains, plus five repertoires with anomalous nucleotide sharing, were excluded from co-occurrence clustering. In its TCRdb copy, this immuneACCESS table keeps in-frame sequences only and misses some clones. Where compared with another copy, unresolved V genes explain less than half of these, and the others have no known cause. The DNA was the basis for D and trimming; V, J and clone size are from that table. For this sample the table gives about 130,000 clones, of which approximately 80% were detected only once. 1.2% of the sample rests with the top ten.

In total, roughly 670 healthy bone marrow donors made up the cohort. Cohort members were all nominally healthy when sampled, although unrecorded immune exposures were likely present. The donor tested CMV seronegative, placing the donor among the approximately 360 seronegative members of the cohort. Each donor provided a peripheral blood sample, and peripheral blood mononuclear cells were used for TCR beta sequencing. Genomic DNA was extracted from the blood cell samples with the Qiagen DNeasy Blood Extraction Kit. The sequenced sample consisted of PBMCs. The chain couples TRBV4-1 to TRBJ2-3; possibly the D gene is TRBD2, per 7 matching bases. The clonotype originates from a girl aged 2 to 9 in good health and CMV-seronegative. The CDR3 protein: CASSQVRLGGAGSTDTQYF. The base sequence is TGCGCCAGCAGCCAAGTCAGGCTAGGGGGAGCGGGATCCACAGATACGCAGTATTTT.